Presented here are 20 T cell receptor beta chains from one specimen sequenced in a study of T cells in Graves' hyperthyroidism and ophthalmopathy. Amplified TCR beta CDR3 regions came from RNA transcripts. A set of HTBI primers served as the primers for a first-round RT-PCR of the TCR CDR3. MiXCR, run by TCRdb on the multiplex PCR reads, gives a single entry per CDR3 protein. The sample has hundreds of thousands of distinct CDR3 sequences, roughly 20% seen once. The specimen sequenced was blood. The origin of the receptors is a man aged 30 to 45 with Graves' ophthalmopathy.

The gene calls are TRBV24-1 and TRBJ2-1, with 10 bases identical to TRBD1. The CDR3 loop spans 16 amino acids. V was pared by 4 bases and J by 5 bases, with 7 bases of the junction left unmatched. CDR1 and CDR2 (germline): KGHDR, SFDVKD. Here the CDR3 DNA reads TGTGCCACCAGTGAAGGGGGACAGGGGTGGGACAATGAGCAGTTCTTC. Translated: CATSEGGQGWDNEQFF.

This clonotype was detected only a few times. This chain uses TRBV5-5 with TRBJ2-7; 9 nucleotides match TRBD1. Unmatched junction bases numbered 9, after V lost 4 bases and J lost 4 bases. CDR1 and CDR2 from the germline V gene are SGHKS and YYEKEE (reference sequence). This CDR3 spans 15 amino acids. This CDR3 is CASSRTRDREYEQYF. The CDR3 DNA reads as TGTGCCAGCAGCAGGACCCGGGACAGGGAGTACGAGCAGTACTTC.

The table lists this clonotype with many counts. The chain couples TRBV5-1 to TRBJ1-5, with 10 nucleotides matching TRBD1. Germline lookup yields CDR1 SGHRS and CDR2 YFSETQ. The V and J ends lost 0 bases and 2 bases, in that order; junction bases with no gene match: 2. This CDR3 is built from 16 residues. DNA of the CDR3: TGCGCCAGCAGCTTGGGACAGGGGGCTGGCAATCAGCCCCAGCATTTT. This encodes CASSLGQGAGNQPQHF.

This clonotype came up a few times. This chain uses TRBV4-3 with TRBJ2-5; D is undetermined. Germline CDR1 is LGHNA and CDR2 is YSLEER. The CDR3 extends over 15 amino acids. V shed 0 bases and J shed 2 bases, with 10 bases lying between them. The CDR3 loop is CASSQDLTTQETQYF. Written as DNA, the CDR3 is TGCGCCAGCAGCCAAGACCTCACAACACAAGAGACCCAGTACTTC.

The CDR3 spells CSAIGDRGSYGYTF. CDR3 DNA: TGCAGTGCTATAGGGGACAGGGGGTCTTATGGCTACACCTTC. This chain uses TRBV20-1 with TRBJ1-2; 11 bases are a match to TRBD1. The CDR3 runs 14 residues. Unmatched junction bases numbered 6, after V lost 4 bases and J lost 5 bases. Germline V gene sequence: CDR1 DFQATT, CDR2 SNEGSKA (reference sequence).

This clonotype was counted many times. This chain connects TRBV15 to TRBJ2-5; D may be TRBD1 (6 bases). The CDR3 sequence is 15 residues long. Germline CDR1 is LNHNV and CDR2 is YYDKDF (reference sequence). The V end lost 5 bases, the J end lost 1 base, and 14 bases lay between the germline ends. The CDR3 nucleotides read TGTGCCACCAGCTCTAATCTAGGGGGCCAAGAGACCCAGTACTTC. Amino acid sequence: CATSSNLGGQETQYF. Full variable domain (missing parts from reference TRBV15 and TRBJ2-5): DAMVIQNPRYQVTQFGKPVTLSCSQTLNHNVMYWYQQKSSQAPKLLFHYYDKDFNNEADTPDNFQSRRPNTSFCFLDIRSPGLGDTAMYLCATSSNLGGQETQYFGPGTRLLVL.

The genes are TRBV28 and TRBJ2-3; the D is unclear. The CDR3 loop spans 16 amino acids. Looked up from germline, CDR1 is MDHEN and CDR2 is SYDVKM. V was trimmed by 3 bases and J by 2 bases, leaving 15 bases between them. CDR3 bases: TGTGCCAGCAGTTTCCTCTCACTTGGCTACACAGATACGCAGTATTTT. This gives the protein CASSFLSLGYTDTQYF.

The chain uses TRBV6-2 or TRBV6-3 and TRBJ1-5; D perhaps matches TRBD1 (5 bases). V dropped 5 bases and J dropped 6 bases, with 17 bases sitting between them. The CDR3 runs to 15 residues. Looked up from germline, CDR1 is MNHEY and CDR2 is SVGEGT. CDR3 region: CASSDRRGRGQPQHF. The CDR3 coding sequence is TGTGCCAGCAGTGACAGAAGGGGCCGGGGTCAGCCCCAGCATTTT.

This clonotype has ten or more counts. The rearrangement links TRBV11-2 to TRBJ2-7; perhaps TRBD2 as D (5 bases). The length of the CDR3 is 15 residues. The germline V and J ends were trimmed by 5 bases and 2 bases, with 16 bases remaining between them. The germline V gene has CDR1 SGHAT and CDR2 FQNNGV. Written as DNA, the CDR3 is TGTGCCAGCAGCCCTGACTTGAGCGGAACCTACGAGCAGTACTTC. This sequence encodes CASSPDLSGTYEQYF.

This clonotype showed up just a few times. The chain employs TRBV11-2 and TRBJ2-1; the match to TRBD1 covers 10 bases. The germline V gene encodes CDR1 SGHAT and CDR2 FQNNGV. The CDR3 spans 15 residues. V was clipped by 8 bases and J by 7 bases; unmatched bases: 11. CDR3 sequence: CASGLLTGGINEQFF. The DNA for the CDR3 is TGTGCCAGCGGCCTCCTGACAGGGGGCATAAATGAGCAGTTCTTC.

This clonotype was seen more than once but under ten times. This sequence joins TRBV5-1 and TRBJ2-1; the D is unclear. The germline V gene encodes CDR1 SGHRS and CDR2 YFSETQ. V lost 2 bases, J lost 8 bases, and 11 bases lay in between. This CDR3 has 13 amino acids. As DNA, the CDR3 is TGCGCCAGCAGCTTTAATAGGGTAGATGAGCAGTTCTTC. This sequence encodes CASSFNRVDEQFF.

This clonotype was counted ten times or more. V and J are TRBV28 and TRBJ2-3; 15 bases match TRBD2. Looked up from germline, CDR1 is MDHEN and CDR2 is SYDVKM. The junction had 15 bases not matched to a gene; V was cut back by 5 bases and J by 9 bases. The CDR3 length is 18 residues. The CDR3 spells CASSRGLAGGIGKYTQYF. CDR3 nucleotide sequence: TGTGCCAGCAGTAGGGGACTAGCGGGAGGCATAGGGAAATACACGCAGTATTTT. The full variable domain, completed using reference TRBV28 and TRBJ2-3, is DVKVTQSSRYLVKRTGEKVFLECVQDMDHENMFWYRQDPGLGLRLIYFSYDVKMKEKGDIPEGYSVSREKKERFSLILESASTNQTSMYLCASSRGLAGGIGKYTQYFGPGTRLTVL.

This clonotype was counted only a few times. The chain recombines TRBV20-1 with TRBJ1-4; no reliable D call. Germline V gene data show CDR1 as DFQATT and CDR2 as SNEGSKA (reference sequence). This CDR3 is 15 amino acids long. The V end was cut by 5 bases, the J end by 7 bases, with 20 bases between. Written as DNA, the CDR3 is TGCAGTGCTCGAAAGGTAGAATGGGAAAGTGAAAAACTGTTTTTT. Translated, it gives CSARKVEWESEKLFF.

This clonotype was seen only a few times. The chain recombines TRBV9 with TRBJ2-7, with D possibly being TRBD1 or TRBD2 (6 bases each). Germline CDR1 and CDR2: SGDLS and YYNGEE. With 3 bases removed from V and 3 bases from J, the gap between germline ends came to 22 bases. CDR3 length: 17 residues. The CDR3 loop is CASSEAPAEGGVYEQYF. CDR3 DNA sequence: TGTGCCAGCAGCGAGGCCCCAGCAGAGGGGGGCGTCTACGAGCAGTACTTC.

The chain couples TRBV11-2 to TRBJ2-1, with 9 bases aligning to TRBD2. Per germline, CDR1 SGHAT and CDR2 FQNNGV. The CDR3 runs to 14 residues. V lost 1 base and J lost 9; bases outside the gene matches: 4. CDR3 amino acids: CASSLVAGVSEQFF. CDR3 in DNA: TGTGCCAGCAGCTTAGTAGCGGGAGTAAGTGAGCAGTTCTTC.

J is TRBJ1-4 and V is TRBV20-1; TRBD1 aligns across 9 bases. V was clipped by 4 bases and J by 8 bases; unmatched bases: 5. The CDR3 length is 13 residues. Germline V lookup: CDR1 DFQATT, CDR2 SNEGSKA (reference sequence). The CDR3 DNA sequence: TGCAGTGCTAACAGGGGGCCCGGGGAAAAACTGTTTTTT. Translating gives CSANRGPGEKLFF.

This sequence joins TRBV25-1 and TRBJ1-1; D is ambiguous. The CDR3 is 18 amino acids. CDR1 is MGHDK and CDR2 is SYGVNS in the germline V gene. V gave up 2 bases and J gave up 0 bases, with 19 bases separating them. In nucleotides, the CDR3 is TGTGCCAGCAGTGAAGGGTTCATGCGGGGAGCTTTGAACACTGAAGCTTTCTTT. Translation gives CASSEGFMRGALNTEAFF. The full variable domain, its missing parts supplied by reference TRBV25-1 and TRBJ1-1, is EADIYQTPRYLVIGTGKKITLECSQTMGHDKMYWYQQDPGMELHLIHYSYGVNSTEKGDLSSESTVSRIRTEHFPLTLESARPSHTSQYLCASSEGFMRGALNTEAFFGQGTRLTVV.

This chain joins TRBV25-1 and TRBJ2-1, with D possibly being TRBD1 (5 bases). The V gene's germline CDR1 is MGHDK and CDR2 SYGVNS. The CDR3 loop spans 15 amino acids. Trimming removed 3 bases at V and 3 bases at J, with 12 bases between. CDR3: CASSDSTVVYNEQFF. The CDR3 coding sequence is TGTGCCAGCAGTGATTCGACAGTAGTCTACAATGAGCAGTTCTTC.

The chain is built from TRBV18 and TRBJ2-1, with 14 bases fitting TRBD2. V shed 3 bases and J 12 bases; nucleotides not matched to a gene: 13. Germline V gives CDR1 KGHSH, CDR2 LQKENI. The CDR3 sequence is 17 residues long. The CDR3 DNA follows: TGTGCCAGCTCACCCCGCTCCGGGACTAGCGGGAGTGGATGGCAGTTCTTC. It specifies CASSPRSGTSGSGWQFF.

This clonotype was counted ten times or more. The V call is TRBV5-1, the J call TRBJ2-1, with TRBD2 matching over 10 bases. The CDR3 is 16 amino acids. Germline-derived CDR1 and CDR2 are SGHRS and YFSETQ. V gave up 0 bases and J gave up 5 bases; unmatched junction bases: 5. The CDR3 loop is CASSLGGLAGDNEQFF. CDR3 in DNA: TGCGCCAGCAGCTTGGGTGGGCTAGCGGGAGACAATGAGCAGTTCTTC.